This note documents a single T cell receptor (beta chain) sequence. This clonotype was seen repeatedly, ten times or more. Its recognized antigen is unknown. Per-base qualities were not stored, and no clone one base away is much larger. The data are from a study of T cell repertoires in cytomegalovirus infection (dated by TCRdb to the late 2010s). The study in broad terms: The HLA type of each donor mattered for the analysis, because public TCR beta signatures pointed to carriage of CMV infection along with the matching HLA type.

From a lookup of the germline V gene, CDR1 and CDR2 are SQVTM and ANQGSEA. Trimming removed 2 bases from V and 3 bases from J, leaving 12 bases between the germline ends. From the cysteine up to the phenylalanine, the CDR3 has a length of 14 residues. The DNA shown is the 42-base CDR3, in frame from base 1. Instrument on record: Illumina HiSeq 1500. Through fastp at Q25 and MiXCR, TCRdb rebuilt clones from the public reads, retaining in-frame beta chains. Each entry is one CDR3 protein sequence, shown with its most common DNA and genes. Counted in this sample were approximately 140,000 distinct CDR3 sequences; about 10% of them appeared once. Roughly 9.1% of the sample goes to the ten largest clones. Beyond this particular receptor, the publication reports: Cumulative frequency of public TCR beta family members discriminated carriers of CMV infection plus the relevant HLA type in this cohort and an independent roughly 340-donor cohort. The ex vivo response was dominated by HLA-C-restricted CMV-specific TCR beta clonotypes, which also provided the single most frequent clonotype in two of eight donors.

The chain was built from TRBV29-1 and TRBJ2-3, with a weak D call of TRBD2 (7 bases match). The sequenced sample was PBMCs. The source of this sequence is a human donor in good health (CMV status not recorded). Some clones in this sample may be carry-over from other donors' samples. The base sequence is TGCAGCGTTGAACAAGGGGGGGTTACAGATACGCAGTATTTT. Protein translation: CSVEQGGVTDTQYF.